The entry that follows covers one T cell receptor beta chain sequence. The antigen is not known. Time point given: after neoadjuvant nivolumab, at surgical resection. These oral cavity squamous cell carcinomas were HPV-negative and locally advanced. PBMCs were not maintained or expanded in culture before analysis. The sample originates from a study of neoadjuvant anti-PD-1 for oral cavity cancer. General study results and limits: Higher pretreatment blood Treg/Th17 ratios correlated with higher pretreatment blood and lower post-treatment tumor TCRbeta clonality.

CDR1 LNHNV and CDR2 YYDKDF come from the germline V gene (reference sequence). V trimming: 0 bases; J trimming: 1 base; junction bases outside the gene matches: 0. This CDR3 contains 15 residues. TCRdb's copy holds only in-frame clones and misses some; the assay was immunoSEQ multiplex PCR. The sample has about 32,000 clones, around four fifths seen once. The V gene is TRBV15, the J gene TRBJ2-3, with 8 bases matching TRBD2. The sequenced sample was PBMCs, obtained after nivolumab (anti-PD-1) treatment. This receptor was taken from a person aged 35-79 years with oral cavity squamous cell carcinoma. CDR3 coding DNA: TGTGCCACCAGCAGAGAAGCGGGGGGCACAGATACGCAGTATTTT. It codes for CATSREAGGTDTQYF.